These T cell receptor beta chains were read from a single sample in a study of blood T cell repertoires in COVID-19. This table comes from immunoSEQ multiplex PCR, and its TCRdb copy is limited to in-frame clones, with some not included. The sample holds about 170,000 clones, around 86% seen once. Material: peripheral blood. These receptors were collected from a woman aged 80 or over in a cohort sampled during active or convalescent COVID-19. CDR3s include the opening cysteine and the closing phenylalanine or tryptophan. The D gene is left open where the match is weak. Only some rows state a clone size, as once, few, many or a class for expanded clones.

V: TRBV5-1
J: TRBJ1-1
D: -
size: -
DNA: TGCGCCAGCAGCTTGGTTGTGGGGGCAGACACTGAAGCTTTCTTT
CDR3: CASSLVVGADTEAFF

V: TRBV6-6
J: TRBJ2-1
D: -
size: -
DNA: TGTGCCAGCAGTTACTCGTCCAACAATGAGCAGTTCTTC
CDR3: CASSYSSNNEQFF

V: TRBV4-3
J: TRBJ1-4
D: -
size: -
DNA: TGCGCCAGCAGCCAAGATCTGTTACGGGAAAAACTGTTTTTT
CDR3: CASSQDLLREKLFF

V: TRBV28
J: TRBJ1-5
D: TRBD1
size: -
DNA: TGTGCCAGCAGTTTTACAGGGGGTCAGCCCCAGCATTTT
CDR3: CASSFTGGQPQHF

V: TRBV28
J: TRBJ2-1
D: TRBD2
size: once
DNA: TGTGCCAGCAGTTACGGACTAGCGGGAGTTTACAATGAGCAGTTCTTC
CDR3: CASSYGLAGVYNEQFF

V: TRBV19
J: TRBJ2-3
D: TRBD1
size: -
DNA: TGTGCCAGTAGGAGTGCAGGACAGGGGAGCACAGATACGCAGTATTTT
CDR3: CASRSAGQGSTDTQYF

V: TRBV5-1
J: TRBJ1-1
D: TRBD1
size: -
DNA: TGCGCCAGCAGCTTGGGGGGACAGGGGAATGAAGCTTTCTTT
CDR3: CASSLGGQGNEAFF

V: TRBV6-5
J: TRBJ1-2
D: TRBD1
size: -
DNA: TGTGCCAGCAGTTACCGGACAGGGCATGGCTACACCTTC
CDR3: CASSYRTGHGYTF

V: TRBV29-1
J: TRBJ2-2
D: -
size: -
DNA: TGCAGCGTTGAAGGGTACAGGGCTGCGAACACCGGGGAGCTGTTTTTT
CDR3: CSVEGYRAANTGELFF

V: TRBV30
J: TRBJ1-2
D: TRBD1
size: -
DNA: TGTGCCTGGAGTACGGGCGGACAGGGCAACGGCTACACCTTC
CDR3: CAWSTGGQGNGYTF

V: TRBV7-8
J: TRBJ1-3
D: -
size: -
DNA: TGTGCCAGCAGCTTATTGGGGGCAGGGGTTGGAAACACCATATATTTT
CDR3: CASSLLGAGVGNTIYF

V: TRBV5-5
J: TRBJ1-2
D: -
size: -
DNA: TGTGCCAGCAGCCCCCTGGGGGGGGCCTATGGCTACACCTTC
CDR3: CASSPLGGAYGYTF

V: TRBV5-8
J: TRBJ1-6
D: -
size: -
DNA: TGTGCCAGCAGCGGAGTCACAATCTCACCCCTCCACTTT
CDR3: CASSGVTISPLHF

V: TRBV6-4
J: TRBJ2-3
D: TRBD2
size: -
DNA: TGTGCCAGCAGTCACCTGGCGGGGGGTTTAGGAGCAGATACGCAGTATTTT
CDR3: CASSHLAGGLGADTQYF

V: TRBV2
J: TRBJ2-5
D: TRBD1
size: -
DNA: TGTGCCAGCAGTGTCGACAGGGTCAAGCAAGAGACCCAGTACTTC
CDR3: CASSVDRVKQETQYF

V: TRBV10-2
J: TRBJ1-2
D: TRBD1
size: -
DNA: TGCGCCAGCAGTCCCCGGGACAGGGGTAACTATGGCTACACCTTC
CDR3: CASSPRDRGNYGYTF

V: TRBV18
J: TRBJ2-1
D: TRBD1
size: -
DNA: TGTGCCAGCTCACCCCCGGCAGGGGGCCGCAATGAGCAGTTCTTC
CDR3: CASSPPAGGRNEQFF

V: TRBV11-3
J: TRBJ1-4
D: TRBD1
size: -
DNA: TGTGCCAGCAGCTCGCTACAGGGGAGAGATGAAAAACTGTTTTTT
CDR3: CASSSLQGRDEKLFF

V: TRBV19
J: TRBJ2-3
D: TRBD2
size: -
DNA: TGTGCCAGTAGTACCGGGACTAGCGGTAGCACAGATACGCAGTATTTT
CDR3: CASSTGTSGSTDTQYF

V: TRBV11-2
J: TRBJ1-1
D: -
size: -
DNA: TGTGCCAGCAGCTTAGGGGAGGGGAACACTGAAGCTTTCTTT
CDR3: CASSLGEGNTEAFF

V: TRBV11-3
J: TRBJ1-6
D: TRBD1
size: -
DNA: TGTGCCAGCAGCCACCCTAATGGGACAGGAGGGCAGCATAATTCACCCCTCCACTTT
CDR3: CASSHPNGTGGQHNSPLHF

V: TRBV27
J: TRBJ1-3
D: -
size: -
DNA: TGTGCCAGCAGTTATCGAGGGGGCTCTGGAAACACCATATATTTT
CDR3: CASSYRGGSGNTIYF

V: TRBV20-1
J: TRBJ1-4
D: -
size: -
DNA: TGCAGTGCTTATAATGAAAAACTGTTTTTT
CDR3: CSAYNEKLFF

V: TRBV7-2
J: TRBJ2-2
D: TRBD2
size: -
DNA: TGTGCCAGCAGCCCATCTAGCGGGAGGGCGAACACCGGGGAGCTGTTTTTT
CDR3: CASSPSSGRANTGELFF

V: TRBV4-1
J: TRBJ1-1
D: TRBD1
size: -
DNA: TGCGCCAGCAGCACCCACAGGGGCCGGATGAACACTGAAGCTTTCTTT
CDR3: CASSTHRGRMNTEAFF

V: TRBV2
J: TRBJ2-2
D: -
size: -
DNA: TGTGCCAGCAGTGTTCAGGGATCTGGGACCGGGGAGCTGTTTTTT
CDR3: CASSVQGSGTGELFF

V: TRBV10-3
J: TRBJ2-7
D: TRBD2
size: -
DNA: TGTGCCATCAGTGACCCGGGGGGGTCCTACGAGCAGTACTTC
CDR3: CAISDPGGSYEQYF

V: TRBV28
J: TRBJ2-3
D: -
size: -
DNA: TGTGCCAGCAGCCGCCCTACCGGGCGACTAAGCACAGATACGCAGTATTTT
CDR3: CASSRPTGRLSTDTQYF

V: TRBV5-6
J: TRBJ2-3
D: TRBD2
size: -
DNA: TGTGCCAGCAGTTTGACTAGCGGCACAGATACGCAGTATTTT
CDR3: CASSLTSGTDTQYF

V: TRBV7-2
J: TRBJ2-7
D: TRBD1
size: once
DNA: TGTGCCAGCAGCTTAGCCCCGGGACAGGAGACCTACGAGCAGTACTTC
CDR3: CASSLAPGQETYEQYF

V: TRBV20-1
J: TRBJ2-7
D: TRBD2
size: -
DNA: TGCAGTGCTAGTCAGGGTAGCGGGGCCTACGAGCAGTACTTC
CDR3: CSASQGSGAYEQYF

V: TRBV7-7
J: TRBJ1-5
D: -
size: -
DNA: TGTGCCAGCAGCTCTTACCGCCGGGACACCAGCAATCAGCCCCAGCATTTT
CDR3: CASSSYRRDTSNQPQHF

V: TRBV5-1
J: TRBJ2-3
D: TRBD2
size: -
DNA: TGCGCCAGCAAAGCTCTGACTAGCGGGGGGACTACAGATACGCAGTATTTT
CDR3: CASKALTSGGTTDTQYF

V: TRBV19
J: TRBJ1-6
D: -
size: few
DNA: TGTGCCAGTAGTACAGAGACATCCACTTCACCCCTCCACTTT
CDR3: CASSTETSTSPLHF

V: TRBV5-1
J: TRBJ2-7
D: TRBD1
size: -
DNA: TGCGCCAGCAGCTTCGGACAGGGTGACGAGCAGTACTTC
CDR3: CASSFGQGDEQYF

V: TRBV7-9
J: TRBJ1-3
D: -
size: few
DNA: TGTGCCAGCAGGCCGGGACAACTCTCTGGAAACACCATATATTTT
CDR3: CASRPGQLSGNTIYF

V: TRBV5-1
J: TRBJ2-5
D: -
size: -
DNA: TGCGCCAGCAGCCCAGGAAATCGACAGCAAGAGACCCAGTACTTC
CDR3: CASSPGNRQQETQYF

V: TRBV5-1
J: TRBJ1-6
D: -
size: -
DNA: TGCGCCAGCAGACAGGAGCTGGGAAATTCACCCCTCCACTTT
CDR3: CASRQELGNSPLHF

V: TRBV24-1
J: TRBJ2-1
D: -
size: -
DNA: TGTGCCACCAGTGATTTCCAGGGTATATCGCCCGATGAGCAGTTCTTC
CDR3: CATSDFQGISPDEQFF

V: TRBV6-5
J: TRBJ1-3
D: TRBD1
size: few
DNA: TGTGCCAGCAGTTACCTCAGGGGGTCTGGAAACACCATATATTTT
CDR3: CASSYLRGSGNTIYF

V: TRBV24-1
J: TRBJ1-2
D: -
size: once
DNA: TGTGCCACCGGGGGGACTCTTCTAAATGGGGACTATGGCTACACCTTC
CDR3: CATGGTLLNGDYGYTF

V: TRBV3-1/TRBV3-2
J: TRBJ1-2
D: TRBD1
size: -
DNA: TGTGCCAGCAGCCAAGCCGCCGGGACAGGCCGCCCCCATAACTATGGCTACACCTTC
CDR3: CASSQAAGTGRPHNYGYTF

V: TRBV12-3/TRBV12-4
J: TRBJ1-2
D: -
size: -
DNA: TGTGCCAGCAGTTCCGGGGGACCATATGGCTACACCTTC
CDR3: CASSSGGPYGYTF

V: TRBV3-1/TRBV3-2
J: TRBJ2-3
D: -
size: -
DNA: TGTGCCAGCAGCCAAGCACTTCTCACAGATACGCAGTATTTT
CDR3: CASSQALLTDTQYF

V: TRBV28
J: TRBJ1-2
D: -
size: -
DNA: TGTGCCAGCAGTTTTGGTCGCAGGGTTGGCTATGGCTACACCTTC
CDR3: CASSFGRRVGYGYTF

V: TRBV19
J: TRBJ2-1
D: -
size: -
DNA: TGTGCCAGTAGTATTGGGATGGCCGGGAGATCTTTCTTC
CDR3: CASSIGMAGRSFF

V: TRBV2
J: TRBJ2-2
D: TRBD2
size: -
DNA: TGTGCCACCCGGAAGGGCGGGAGTTCCGGGGAGCTGTTTTTT
CDR3: CATRKGGSSGELFF

V: TRBV5-5
J: TRBJ1-2
D: TRBD1
size: -
DNA: TGTGCCAGCAGCCTATCGGACAGGCCGGCTAACTATGGCTACACCTTC
CDR3: CASSLSDRPANYGYTF

V: TRBV28
J: TRBJ1-2
D: TRBD1
size: -
DNA: TGTGCCAGCAGTTTCCCCGGGCGACAGGGGGCTTATGGCTACACCTTC
CDR3: CASSFPGRQGAYGYTF

V: TRBV28
J: TRBJ2-5
D: -
size: -
DNA: TGTGCCAGCAGTGCTCTAGGGGGCCAAGAGACCCAGTACTTC
CDR3: CASSALGGQETQYF

V: TRBV2
J: TRBJ2-4
D: -
size: -
DNA: TGTGCCAGCAGTGGGAGGGGCAGAGCCAAAAACATTCAGTACTTC
CDR3: CASSGRGRAKNIQYF

V: TRBV6-2/TRBV6-3
J: TRBJ2-2
D: TRBD1
size: once
DNA: TGTGCCAGCAGTTGGGGGACAGGGCTAGGCACCGGGGAGCTGTTTTTT
CDR3: CASSWGTGLGTGELFF

V: TRBV27
J: TRBJ1-5
D: TRBD1
size: -
DNA: TGTGCCAGCAGTTTAGTCGGGACAGGGGGACCCAATCAGCCCCAGCATTTT
CDR3: CASSLVGTGGPNQPQHF

V: TRBV4-1
J: TRBJ1-1
D: -
size: few
DNA: TGCGCCAGCAGTCCTTGGATCCAGAGGACTGAAGCTTTCTTT
CDR3: CASSPWIQRTEAFF